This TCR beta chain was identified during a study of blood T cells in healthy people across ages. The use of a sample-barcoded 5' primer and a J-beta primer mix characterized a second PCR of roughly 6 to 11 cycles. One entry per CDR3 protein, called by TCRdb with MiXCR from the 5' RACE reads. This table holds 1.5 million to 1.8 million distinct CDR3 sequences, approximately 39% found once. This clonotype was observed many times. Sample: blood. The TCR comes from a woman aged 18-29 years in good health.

The CDR3 coding sequence is TGCAGCGTTCTCGAGATGTATAATCAGCAGTTCTTC. Protein product: CSVLEMYNQQFF. The chain combines TRBV29-1 with TRBJ2-1; D ambiguous. The CDR3 consists of 12 residues. CDR1 and CDR2 from the germline V gene are SQVTM and ANQGSEA. The germline V and J ends were trimmed by 5 bases and 11 bases, with 16 bases remaining between them.